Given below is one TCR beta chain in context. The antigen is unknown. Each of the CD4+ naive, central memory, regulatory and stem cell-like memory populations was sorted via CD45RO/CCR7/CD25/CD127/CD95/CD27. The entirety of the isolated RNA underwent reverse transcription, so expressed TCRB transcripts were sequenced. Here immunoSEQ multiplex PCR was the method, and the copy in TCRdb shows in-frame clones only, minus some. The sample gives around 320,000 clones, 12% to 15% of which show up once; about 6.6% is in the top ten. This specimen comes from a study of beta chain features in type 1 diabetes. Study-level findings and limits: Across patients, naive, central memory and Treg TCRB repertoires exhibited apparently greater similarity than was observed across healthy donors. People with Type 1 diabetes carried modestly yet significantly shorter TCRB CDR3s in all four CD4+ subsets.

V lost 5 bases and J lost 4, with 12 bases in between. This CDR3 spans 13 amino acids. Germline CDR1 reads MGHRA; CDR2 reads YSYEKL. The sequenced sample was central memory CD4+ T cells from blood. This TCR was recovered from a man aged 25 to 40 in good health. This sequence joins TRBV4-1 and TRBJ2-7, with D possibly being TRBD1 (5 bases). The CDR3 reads CASSNGADYEQYF. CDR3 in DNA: TGCGCCAGCAGCAATGGGGCGGATTACGAGCAGTACTTC.